This T cell receptor (beta chain) stems from a study of cytomegalovirus exposure and HLA in healthy donors. Study summary: Counted in an early data release were 65 million to 100 million unique TCRs from HLA-typed donors.

It was with 60 Vbeta and 13 Jbeta primers that the PCR ran. Profiled with immunoSEQ multiplex PCR; TCRdb holds only in-frame clones, not every one. The top ten clones hold roughly 21% of a sample with tens of thousands of clones, approximately 60% of them seen once. CDR1 and CDR2 from the germline V gene are MNHEY and SMNVEV (reference sequence). Trimming shortened V by 4 bases and J by 4 bases, and 26 bases separated the two germline ends. The CDR3 totals 19 residues. The sample was PBMCs. This sequence originates from a woman aged 45-65 years in good health and CMV-seropositive. The genes are TRBV27 and TRBJ1-3; D is unresolved. The CDR3 sequence is CASSWVAPGTFAMGNTIYF. The CDR3, as DNA: TGTGCCAGCAGTTGGGTCGCTCCGGGAACCTTCGCAATGGGAAACACCATATATTTT.